A single sample is the source of the 18 T cell receptor beta chains below, sequenced in a study of response to subunit inactivated influenza vaccine. TCRdb ran MiXCR on the RT-PCR reads and lists one entry per CDR3 protein. The sample includes hundreds of thousands of distinct CDR3 sequences, 12% to 15% of them seen just once. The material was PBMCs from blood, obtained 14 to 15 days before vaccination. The receptors here all came from a man in his fifties who received an inactivated influenza vaccine.

This clonotype occurred a few times. This chain uses TRBV4-1 with TRBJ2-5; 11 bases align to TRBD2. The V gene's germline CDR1 is MGHRA and CDR2 YSYEKL. V was pared by 4 bases and J by 2 bases, with 6 bases of the junction left unmatched. CDR3 length equals 16 residues. This chain's CDR3 is CASSPRLAGRQETQYF. The DNA of the CDR3 is TGCGCCAGCAGCCCAAGACTAGCGGGACGGCAAGAGACCCAGTACTTC.

This clonotype was detected only a few times. The V and J genes are TRBV5-1 and TRBJ1-4; a possible D gene is TRBD1 (5 bases). Germline assignment: CDR1 SGHRS and CDR2 YFSETQ. V was clipped by 4 bases and J by 4 bases, with 11 bases between them. This CDR3 is 14 amino acids long. CDR3 in DNA: TGCGCCAGCAGCAACGGACAAAGTAATGAAAAACTGTTTTTT. Residues: CASSNGQSNEKLFF.

CDR3 in amino acids: CASSLGGTGRGNTIYF. CDR3 coding DNA: TGTGCCAGCAGTTTAGGTGGTACAGGGAGAGGAAACACCATATATTTT. V is TRBV12-3 or TRBV12-4 and J is TRBJ1-3; D perhaps matches TRBD1 (6 bases). The germline V and J ends were trimmed by 1 base and 4 bases, with 14 bases remaining between them. This CDR3 has 16 amino acids.

In this sample, this clonotype turned up a few times. The V call is TRBV4-3, the J call TRBJ2-2; no reliable D call. Trimming stripped 6 bases from V and 6 bases from J, with 11 bases between. Germline V gene lookup returns CDR1 LGHNA and CDR2 YSLEER. The CDR3 has 13 amino acids. CDR3 DNA sequence: TGCGCCAGCAGTACTTTTGGGGCCGGGGAGCTGTTTTTT. Protein sequence: CASSTFGAGELFF.

This clonotype appeared many times. This chain connects TRBV12-3 or TRBV12-4 to TRBJ2-5; 8 positions match TRBD1. With 1 base clipped from V and 5 bases from J, the junction kept 0 bases outside the gene matches. CDR3 length: 13 residues. This CDR3 is CASSLGTGETQYF. For the CDR3, the DNA is TGTGCCAGCAGTTTAGGGACAGGGGAGACCCAGTACTTC.

The V call is TRBV19, the J call TRBJ2-1; no clear D gene. Per germline, CDR1 LNHDA and CDR2 SQIVND (reference sequence). V shed 7 bases and J shed 0 bases, with 19 bases lying between them. The CDR3 consists of 17 residues. CDR3: CASTFDGTLYSYNEQFF. For the CDR3, the DNA is TGTGCCAGTACCTTCGACGGTACCCTCTACTCCTACAATGAGCAGTTCTTC.

In its sample, this clonotype was seen a few times. CDR3 sequence (DNA): TGTGCCAGCAGTTACTACTCCTCCATGAGGTTCGAGCAGTACTTC. Translation gives CASSYYSSMRFEQYF. V gene TRBV6-2 or TRBV6-3 combines with J gene TRBJ2-7; D is unclear. V was clipped by 1 base and J by 6 bases, with 16 bases between them. Germline lookup yields CDR1 MNHEY and CDR2 SVGEGT. CDR3 length: 15 amino acids.

A single count supports this clonotype. This chain connects TRBV13 to TRBJ2-1; possibly TRBD1 for D (6 bases). Germline assignment: CDR1 PRHDT and CDR2 FYEKMQ (reference sequence). The CDR3 has 15 residues. Trimming took off 3 bases at V and 3 bases at J, with 12 bases between the two ends. The CDR3 coding sequence is TGTGCCAGCAGCTTCGCCGGGACACTCTACAATGAGCAGTTCTTC. Residues: CASSFAGTLYNEQFF.

V is TRBV20-1 and J is TRBJ1-2, with D unresolved. V was trimmed by 4 bases and J by 8 bases, leaving 17 bases between them. Per germline, CDR1 DFQATT and CDR2 SNEGSKA (reference sequence). The length of the CDR3 is 13 residues. The CDR3, as DNA: TGCAGTGCTAACCTGGACGGGAGCGACGGCTACACCTTC. It codes for CSANLDGSDGYTF.

The chain uses TRBV6-5 and TRBJ2-1; TRBD1 is a possible D gene (6 bases). Germline V lookup: CDR1 MNHEY, CDR2 SVGAGI. This CDR3 is built from 15 residues. The V gene lost 4 bases and the J gene lost 0 bases, with 10 bases spanning the gap. The CDR3, as DNA: TGTGCCAGCAGTTCCGGACAGAACTCCTACAATGAGCAGTTCTTC. This sequence encodes CASSSGQNSYNEQFF.

The V gene is TRBV29-1, the J gene TRBJ1-2; 11 nucleotides match TRBD1. The CDR3 loop spans 14 amino acids. With V trimmed by 4 bases and J by 8 bases, 9 bases remained unmatched. Per the germline V gene, CDR1 is SQVTM and CDR2 is ANQGSEA. CDR3 DNA sequence: TGCAGCGTTGGGGGGACAGGGGGACGTACAGGCTACACCTTC. This sequence encodes CSVGGTGGRTGYTF.

V usage is TRBV29-1 and J usage is TRBJ2-3, with 9 bases identical to TRBD2. J gave up 4 bases and V 7 bases, and 6 bases lay outside the gene matches. CDR1 and CDR2 (germline): SQVTM, ANQGSEA. This CDR3 region has 13 residues. In DNA, the CDR3 is TGCAGCGGCGACGCGGGAGGGGCAGATACGCAGTATTTT. Translation: CSGDAGGADTQYF.

This clonotype has more than one count but fewer than ten. The J gene is TRBJ2-1, the V gene TRBV29-1; 8 bases line up with TRBD2. J was trimmed by 3 bases and V by 6 bases; bases with no gene match: 7. This CDR3 contains 14 residues. Per germline, CDR1 SQVTM and CDR2 ANQGSEA. The CDR3 sequence is CSVQTSGGYNEQFF. The CDR3 DNA follows: TGCAGCGTCCAAACTAGCGGAGGCTACAATGAGCAGTTCTTC.

V is TRBV5-6 and J is TRBJ2-7; 7 bases line up with TRBD1. The CDR3 is made up of 13 amino acids. The junction had 3 bases not matched to a gene; V was cut back by 4 bases and J by 2 bases. Germline V gene data show CDR1 as SGHDT and CDR2 as YYEEEE. This CDR3 reads CASSDDRAYEQYF. Written as DNA, the CDR3 is TGTGCCAGCAGCGATGACAGGGCCTACGAGCAGTACTTC.

This clonotype appeared a few times. This chain joins TRBV29-1 and TRBJ2-2; a weak D match, TRBD2 (6 bases). The CDR3 runs to 16 residues. The V gene's germline CDR1 is SQVTM and CDR2 ANQGSEA. V lost 4 bases and J 0 bases, leaving 15 bases between the germline ends. CDR3 sequence reads: CSVGESGRANTGELFF. CDR3 DNA: TGCAGCGTTGGCGAGAGCGGGCGCGCGAACACCGGGGAGCTGTTTTTT.

The V call is TRBV6-2 or TRBV6-3, the J call TRBJ2-3, with TRBD2 identical over 11 bases. There are 20 residues in the CDR3. The V and J ends lost 0 bases and 2 bases, in that order; junction bases with no gene match: 13. Per germline, CDR1 MNHEY and CDR2 SVGEGT. The CDR3 sequence is CASSYSKGTSGVVNTDTQYF. DNA of the CDR3: TGTGCCAGCAGTTACTCTAAGGGGACTAGCGGAGTGGTGAACACAGATACGCAGTATTTT.

V gene TRBV28 combines with J gene TRBJ1-5, with 8 bases lining up with TRBD1. J lost 3 bases, V lost 5 bases, and 6 bases had no gene match. Germline V lookup: CDR1 MDHEN, CDR2 SYDVKM. CDR3 length: 15 residues. This chain's CDR3 is CASSPDRGHNQPQHF. The CDR3 bases are TGTGCCAGCAGTCCCGACAGGGGTCACAATCAGCCCCAGCATTTT.

This clonotype was recorded a few times. The chain uses TRBV6-2 or TRBV6-3 and TRBJ2-7; D gene unclear. The CDR3 covers 16 residues. Germline loops: CDR1 MNHEY, CDR2 SVGEGT. Trimming took off 1 base at V and 2 bases at J, with 15 bases between the two ends. DNA for the CDR3: TGTGCCAGCAGTTACTTGGTTGGGCTTTCCGCCTACGAGCAGTACTTC. This sequence encodes CASSYLVGLSAYEQYF.